Presented here are 15 T cell receptor beta chains from one specimen sequenced in a study of spatial heterogeneity in lung cancer. Study-wide results and caveats: Tumor mutation count correlated with how many alpha and beta TCRs expanded intratumorally.

TCRdb reanalysed the 5' RACE reads using MiXCR and keeps one entry per CDR3 protein. The table records approximately 9,700 distinct CDR3 sequences, approximately 12% of them present only once. Time point indicated: sample taken at primary tumor resection. The antigens these receptors bind are not known. The sequences come from lung tumor tissue, collected at surgery. The source is a male donor with early-stage non-small cell lung cancer.

This clonotype rates as medium-sized. V and J are TRBV4-3 and TRBJ2-3, with D perhaps TRBD1 (5 bases). The ends were cut back, 2 bases at V and 2 bases at J, with 8 bases in the middle. The CDR3 has 14 amino acids. Looked up from germline, CDR1 is LGHNA and CDR2 is YSLEER. The CDR3 sequence is CASSQRQHTDTQYF. The CDR3 DNA follows: TGCGCCAGCAGCCAACGACAGCACACAGATACGCAGTATTTT.

In its sample, this clonotype was seen many times. The chain is built from TRBV10-3 and TRBJ2-2, with 7 nucleotides matching TRBD1. J gave up 0 bases and V 5 bases, and 3 bases lay outside the gene matches. The CDR3 totals 15 residues. The germline V gene encodes CDR1 ENHRY and CDR2 SYGVKD. The CDR3 DNA reads as TGTGCCATCAGTCGACAGGGCGCGAACACCGGGGAGCTGTTTTTT. It translates to CAISRQGANTGELFF.

The chain carries TRBV12-5 and TRBJ1-1; TRBD1 matches at 8 bases. The CDR3 length is 12 residues. The V segment lost 7 bases and the J segment 4 bases; nucleotides outside the gene matches: 2. Germline loops: CDR1 LGHNT, CDR2 FRNRAP. CDR3 DNA sequence: TGTGCTAGTGCCAGGGGGCCCACTGAAGCTTTCTTT. Amino acids: CASARGPTEAFF.

At least ten counts were recorded for this clonotype. The CDR3 protein is CASGLVYSYEQYF. CDR3 sequence (DNA): TGTGCTAGTGGTCTCGTATACTCCTACGAGCAGTACTTC. The V and J genes are TRBV12-5 and TRBJ2-7; D is unclear. V lost 5 bases and J 0 bases, leaving 8 bases between the germline ends. The CDR3 loop spans 13 amino acids. Germline CDR1 reads LGHNT; CDR2 reads FRNRAP.

This chain joins TRBV5-4 and TRBJ1-5; D uncertain. Looked up from germline, CDR1 is SGHNT and CDR2 is YYREEE (reference sequence). V was cut by 2 bases and J by 4 bases, with 4 bases left in between. The CDR3 covers 12 residues. This chain's CDR3 is CASSFGNQPQHF. CDR3 nucleotide sequence: TGTGCCAGCAGCTTTGGGAATCAGCCCCAGCATTTT. Looking up the rest from reference TRBV5-4 and TRBJ1-5 gives the full variable domain: ETGVTQSPTHLIKTRGQQVTLRCSSQSGHNTVSWYQQALGQGPQFIFQYYREEENGRGNFPPRFSGLQFPNYSSELNVNALELDDSALYLCASSFGNQPQHFGDGTRLSIL.

This clonotype was counted many times. The J gene is TRBJ1-1, the V gene TRBV11-3, with D possibly being TRBD1 (6 bases). V lost 5 bases and J lost 5, with 18 bases in between. The CDR3 sequence is 15 residues long. Germline assignment: CDR1 SGHNT and CDR2 YENEEA. The CDR3 loop is CASSPGGGGGTEAFF. CDR3 bases: TGTGCCAGCAGCCCCGGTGGCGGGGGCGGGACTGAAGCTTTCTTT.

V is TRBV11-2 and J is TRBJ1-5, with a tentative D call TRBD1 (5 bases). CDR1 is SGHAT and CDR2 is FQNNGV in the germline V gene. The ends were cut back, 5 bases at V and 3 bases at J, with 11 bases in the middle. This CDR3 spans 14 amino acids. Here the CDR3 reads CASSPGTSNQPQHF. The CDR3 DNA reads as TGTGCCAGCAGCCCCGGGACCTCCAATCAGCCCCAGCATTTT. The full variable domain, completed using reference TRBV11-2 and TRBJ1-5, is EAGVAQSPRYKIIEKRQSVAFWCNPISGHATLYWYQQILGQGPKLLIQFQNNGVVDDSQLPKDRFSAERLKGVDSTLKIQPAKLEDSAVYLCASSPGTSNQPQHFGDGTRLSIL.

This clonotype was picked up many times. The rearrangement uses TRBV18 and TRBJ2-7, with 14 bases that match TRBD2. In germline, CDR1 is KGHSH, CDR2 LQKENI. V lost 2 bases and J lost 3; bases outside the gene matches: 0. CDR3 length: 15 amino acids. CDR3 coding DNA: TGTGCCAGCTCACCAGGGACTAGCGGGAGCTACGAGCAGTACTTC. This translates into CASSPGTSGSYEQYF.

This clonotype was recorded at least ten times. The CDR3 coding sequence is TGCAGTGCTAGAGACCCGACTAGCGAATACAATGAGCAGTTCTTC. This codes for CSARDPTSEYNEQFF. The chain recombines TRBV20-1 with TRBJ2-1; 8 bases agree with TRBD2. Trimming took 0 bases from V and 4 from J; bases not matched to a gene: 5. Germline CDR1 and CDR2: DFQATT and SNEGSKA (reference sequence). This CDR3 has 15 residues.

This clonotype was found many times. The J gene is TRBJ2-5, the V gene TRBV19, with 10 positions matching TRBD2. J lost 2 bases, V lost 0 bases, and 9 bases had no gene match. Looked up from germline, CDR1 is LNHDA and CDR2 is SQIVND (reference sequence). This CDR3 region has 18 residues. CDR3 bases: TGTGCCAGTAGTATAGATCTATGGACTAGCGGAGAGCAAGAGACCCAGTACTTC. Its protein is CASSIDLWTSGEQETQYF.

This clonotype occurred many times. The CDR3 here is CASSYSIKGSYEQYF. The CDR3 DNA is TGTGCCAGCAGTTACTCGATTAAGGGGTCCTACGAGCAGTACTTC. V and J are TRBV6-5 and TRBJ2-7; maybe TRBD1 (5 bases). Germline loops: CDR1 MNHEY, CDR2 SVGAGI. The V end was cut by 0 bases, the J end by 1 base, with 10 bases between. This CDR3 has 15 residues.

Ten or more counts support this clonotype. This chain links TRBV20-1 with TRBJ2-7; the match to TRBD2 covers 9 bases. The CDR3 spans 19 residues. The V segment lost 0 bases and the J segment 2 bases; nucleotides outside the gene matches: 17. CDR1 DFQATT and CDR2 SNEGSKA come from the germline V gene (reference sequence). The DNA for the CDR3 is TGCAGTGCTAGAGATATGGCGTTTGCGGGGGGGCCCACCCCCTACGAGCAGTACTTC. Its translation is CSARDMAFAGGPTPYEQYF.

This clonotype has a count of ten or more. This may be a read error: a much more frequent sequence differs by one nucleotide. Written as DNA, the CDR3 is TGCGCCAGCAGCTTGGATAACGGGGCTGGGAGGGCCCAGTACTTC. It translates to CASSLDNGAGRAQYF. This chain joins TRBV5-1 and TRBJ2-5, with 7 bases lining up with TRBD2. J gave up 9 bases and V 0 bases, and 11 bases lay outside the gene matches. This CDR3 comprises 15 residues. Germline loops: CDR1 SGHRS, CDR2 YFSETQ.

This clonotype is categorized as medium-sized. The chain carries TRBV9 and TRBJ2-3; 9 bases align to TRBD2. There are 16 residues in the CDR3. Trimming at V came to 0 bases and at J to 3 bases, leaving 5 bases not matched to a gene. Germline V CDR1 and CDR2: SGDLS, YYNGEE. This CDR3 is CASSVGAGLATDTQYF. The CDR3 nucleotides are TGTGCCAGCAGCGTAGGAGCTGGACTAGCGACAGATACGCAGTATTTT. Full variable domain (rest looked up from reference TRBV9 and TRBJ2-3): DSGVTQTPKHLITATGQRVTLRCSPRSGDLSVYWYQQSLDQGLQFLIQYYNGEERAKGNILERFSAQQFPDLHSELNLSSLELGDSALYFCASSVGAGLATDTQYFGPGTRLTVL.

V usage is TRBV5-1 and J usage is TRBJ1-2; D possibly corresponds to TRBD1 (6 bases). Germline assignment: CDR1 SGHRS and CDR2 YFSETQ. V lost 0 bases and J 7 bases, leaving 16 bases between the germline ends. CDR3 length: 15 amino acids. The CDR3 DNA follows: TGCGCCAGCAGCTTGGGAACCGGGACAACCCCTGGCTACACCTTC. Amino acids: CASSLGTGTTPGYTF.